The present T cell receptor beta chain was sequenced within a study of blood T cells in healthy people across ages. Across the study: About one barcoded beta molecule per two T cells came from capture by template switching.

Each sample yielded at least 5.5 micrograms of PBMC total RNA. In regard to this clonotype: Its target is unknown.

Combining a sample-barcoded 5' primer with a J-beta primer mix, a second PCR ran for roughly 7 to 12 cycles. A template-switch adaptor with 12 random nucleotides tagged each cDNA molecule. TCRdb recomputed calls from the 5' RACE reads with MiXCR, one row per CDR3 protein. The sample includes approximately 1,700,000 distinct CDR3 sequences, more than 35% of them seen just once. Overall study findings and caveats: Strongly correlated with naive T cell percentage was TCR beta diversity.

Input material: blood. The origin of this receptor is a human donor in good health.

The CDR3 sequence: CASSWSPDRGADAFF. As DNA, the CDR3 is TGTGCCAGCAGCTGGTCACCTGACAGGGGGGCCGACGCTTTCTTT. The chain recombines TRBV11-2 with TRBJ1-1; 9 bases map to TRBD1. V was pared by 4 bases and J by 11 bases, with 14 bases of the junction left unmatched. Germline loops: CDR1 SGHAT, CDR2 FQNNGV. This CDR3 contains 15 residues. Full variable domain (remainder filled in from reference TRBV11-2 and TRBJ1-1): EAGVAQSPRYKIIEKRQSVAFWCNPISGHATLYWYQQILGQGPKLLIQFQNNGVVDDSQLPKDRFSAERLKGVDSTLKIQPAKLEDSAVYLCASSWSPDRGADAFFGQGTRLTVV.